This TCR beta chain was obtained from a study of T cell responses to AZD1222 COVID-19 vaccine. The CDR3 runs 14 residues. Trimming removed 4 bases at V and 4 bases at J, with 15 bases between. Germline CDR1 is SGHNT and CDR2 is YYREEE (reference sequence). Clones were sequenced by immunoSEQ multiplex PCR, and TCRdb holds only the in-frame ones, with some missing. The sample holds about 140,000 clones, roughly 92% seen once. The sequencing here drew on peripheral blood, taken on day 0 of AZD1222 vaccination. The V gene is TRBV5-4, the J gene TRBJ2-7; D is perhaps TRBD1 (5 bases). The source of this sequence is an adult in good health. The CDR3 DNA follows: TGTGCCAGCAGCCAGGACACAGCACTATACGAGCAGTACTTC. Amino acids: CASSQDTALYEQYF.